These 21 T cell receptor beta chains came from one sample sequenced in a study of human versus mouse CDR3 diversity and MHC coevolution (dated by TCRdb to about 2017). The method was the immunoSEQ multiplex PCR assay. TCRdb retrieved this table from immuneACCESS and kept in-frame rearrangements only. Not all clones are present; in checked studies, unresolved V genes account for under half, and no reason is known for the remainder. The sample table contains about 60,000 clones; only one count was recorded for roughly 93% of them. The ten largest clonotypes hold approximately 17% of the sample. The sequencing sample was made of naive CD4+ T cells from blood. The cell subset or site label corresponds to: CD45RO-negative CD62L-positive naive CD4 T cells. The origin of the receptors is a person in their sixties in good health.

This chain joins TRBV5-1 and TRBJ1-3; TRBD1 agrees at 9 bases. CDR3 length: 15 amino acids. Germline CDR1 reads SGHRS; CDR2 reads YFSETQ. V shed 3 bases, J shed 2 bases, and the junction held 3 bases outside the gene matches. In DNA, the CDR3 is TGCGCCAGCAGCTACCGGACAGGGGCTGGAAACACCATATATTTT. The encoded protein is CASSYRTGAGNTIYF.

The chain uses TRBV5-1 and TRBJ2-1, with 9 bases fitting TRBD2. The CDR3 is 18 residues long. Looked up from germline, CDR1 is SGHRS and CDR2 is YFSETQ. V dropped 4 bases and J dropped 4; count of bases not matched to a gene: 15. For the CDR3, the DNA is TGCGCCAGCAGCCTAGTTTATGCGCGGGAGGGTGGTTACAATGAGCAGTTCTTC. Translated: CASSLVYAREGGYNEQFF.

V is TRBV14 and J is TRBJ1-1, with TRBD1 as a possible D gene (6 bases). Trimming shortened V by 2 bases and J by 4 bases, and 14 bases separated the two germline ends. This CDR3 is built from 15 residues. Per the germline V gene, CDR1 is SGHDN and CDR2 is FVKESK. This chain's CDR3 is CASSQQQGGGTEAFF. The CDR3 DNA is TGTGCCAGCAGCCAACAACAGGGTGGGGGCACTGAAGCTTTCTTT.

Here the CDR3 DNA reads TGCGCCAGCAGCTTGGCCGCGCAGGGTTCCACAGATACGCAGTATTTT. Residues: CASSLAAQGSTDTQYF. The chain links TRBV5-1 to TRBJ2-3; D possibly corresponds to TRBD1 (5 bases). Germline CDR1 and CDR2: SGHRS and YFSETQ. Trimming left V 0 bases short and J 2 bases short, with 13 bases between. This CDR3 region has 16 residues.

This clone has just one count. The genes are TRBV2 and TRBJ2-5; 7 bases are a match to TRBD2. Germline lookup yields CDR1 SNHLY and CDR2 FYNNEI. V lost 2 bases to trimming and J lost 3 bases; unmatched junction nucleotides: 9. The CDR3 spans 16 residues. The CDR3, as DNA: TGTGCCAGCAGTGAACCTTGGGGGGGGACTGAAGAGACCCAGTACTTC. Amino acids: CASSEPWGGTEETQYF.

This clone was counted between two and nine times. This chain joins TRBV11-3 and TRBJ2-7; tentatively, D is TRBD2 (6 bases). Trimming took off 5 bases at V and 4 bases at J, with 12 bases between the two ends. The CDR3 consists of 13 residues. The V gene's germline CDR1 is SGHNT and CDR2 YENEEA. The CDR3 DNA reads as TGTGCCAGCAGCCCCAGTGGGGGGTACGAGCAGTACTTC. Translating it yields CASSPSGGYEQYF.

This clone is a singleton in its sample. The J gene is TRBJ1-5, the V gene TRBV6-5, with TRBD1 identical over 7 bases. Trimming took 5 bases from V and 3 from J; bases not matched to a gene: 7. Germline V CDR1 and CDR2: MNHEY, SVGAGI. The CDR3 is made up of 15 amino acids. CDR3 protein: CASSGGQPYNQPQHF. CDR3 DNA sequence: TGTGCCAGCAGTGGGGGACAGCCTTACAATCAGCCCCAGCATTTT.

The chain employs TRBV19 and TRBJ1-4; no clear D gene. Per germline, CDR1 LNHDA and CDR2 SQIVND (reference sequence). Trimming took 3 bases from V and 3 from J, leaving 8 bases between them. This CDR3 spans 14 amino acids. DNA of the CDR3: TGTGCCAGTAGTATCCAGATATCTAATGAAAAACTGTTTTTT. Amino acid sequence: CASSIQISNEKLFF.

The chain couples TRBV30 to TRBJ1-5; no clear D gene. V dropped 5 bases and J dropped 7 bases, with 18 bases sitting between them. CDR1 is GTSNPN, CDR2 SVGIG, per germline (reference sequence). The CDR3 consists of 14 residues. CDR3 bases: TGTGCCTGGGGAGAAAAGTGGGAGGGCCAGCCCCAGCATTTT. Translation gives CAWGEKWEGQPQHF.

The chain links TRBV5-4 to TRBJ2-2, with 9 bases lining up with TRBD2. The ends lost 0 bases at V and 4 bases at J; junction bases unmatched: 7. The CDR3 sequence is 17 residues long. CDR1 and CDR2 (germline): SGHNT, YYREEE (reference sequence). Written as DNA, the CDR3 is TGTGCCAGCAGCTTGGGCAATAGCGGGAGTGGCACCGGGGAGCTGTTTTTT. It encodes CASSLGNSGSGTGELFF.

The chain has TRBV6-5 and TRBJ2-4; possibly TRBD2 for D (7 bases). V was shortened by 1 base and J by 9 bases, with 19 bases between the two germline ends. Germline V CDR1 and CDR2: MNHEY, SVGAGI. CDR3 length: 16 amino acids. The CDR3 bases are TGTGCCAGCAGTTACTTGCGGGGGCCCGGAAACGTCATTCAGTACTTC. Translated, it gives CASSYLRGPGNVIQYF.

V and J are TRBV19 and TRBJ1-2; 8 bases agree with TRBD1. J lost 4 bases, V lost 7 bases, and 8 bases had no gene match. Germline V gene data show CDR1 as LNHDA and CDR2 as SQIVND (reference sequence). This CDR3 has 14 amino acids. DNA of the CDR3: TGTGCCAGTACCCCAGGGGGCAGAGGCTATGGCTACACCTTC. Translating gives CASTPGGRGYGYTF. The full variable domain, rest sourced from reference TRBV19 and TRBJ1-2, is DGGITQSPKYLFRKEGQNVTLSCEQNLNHDAMYWYRQDPGQGLRLIYYSQIVNDFQKGDIAEGYSVSREKKESFPLTVTSAQKNPTAFYLCASTPGGRGYGYTFGSGTRLTVV.

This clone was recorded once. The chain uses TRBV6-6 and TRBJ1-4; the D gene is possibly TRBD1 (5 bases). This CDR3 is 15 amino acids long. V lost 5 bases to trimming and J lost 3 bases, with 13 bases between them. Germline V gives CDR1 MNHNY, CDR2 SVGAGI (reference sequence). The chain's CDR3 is CASSSRRDPNEKLFF. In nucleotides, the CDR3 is TGTGCCAGCAGTAGCCGGAGGGACCCTAATGAAAAACTGTTTTTT.

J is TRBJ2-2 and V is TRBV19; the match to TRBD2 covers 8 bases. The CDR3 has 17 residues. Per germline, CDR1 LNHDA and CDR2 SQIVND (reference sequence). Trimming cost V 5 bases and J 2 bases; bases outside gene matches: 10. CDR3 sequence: CASSPGGLADNTGELFF. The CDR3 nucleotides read TGTGCCAGTAGTCCGGGGGGGCTAGCGGATAACACCGGGGAGCTGTTTTTT.

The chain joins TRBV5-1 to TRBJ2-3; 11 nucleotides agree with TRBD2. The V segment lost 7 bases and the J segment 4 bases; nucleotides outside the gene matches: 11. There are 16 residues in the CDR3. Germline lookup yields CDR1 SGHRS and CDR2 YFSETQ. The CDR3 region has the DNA TGCGCCAGCGGGTTGGCTAGCGGGAGGAGAGCAGATACGCAGTATTTT. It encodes CASGLASGRRADTQYF.

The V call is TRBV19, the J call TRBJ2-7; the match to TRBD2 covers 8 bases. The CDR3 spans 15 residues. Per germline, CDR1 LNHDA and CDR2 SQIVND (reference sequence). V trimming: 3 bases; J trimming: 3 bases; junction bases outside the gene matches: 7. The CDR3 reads CASSIMGGRNYEQYF. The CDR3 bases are TGTGCCAGTAGTATCATGGGCGGGAGGAACTACGAGCAGTACTTC.

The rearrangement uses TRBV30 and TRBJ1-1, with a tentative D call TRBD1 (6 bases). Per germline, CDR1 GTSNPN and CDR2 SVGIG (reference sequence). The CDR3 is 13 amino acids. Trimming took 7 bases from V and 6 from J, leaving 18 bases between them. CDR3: CASKQGMGAEAFF. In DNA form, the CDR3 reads TGTGCCTCGAAACAGGGAATGGGGGCTGAAGCTTTCTTT.

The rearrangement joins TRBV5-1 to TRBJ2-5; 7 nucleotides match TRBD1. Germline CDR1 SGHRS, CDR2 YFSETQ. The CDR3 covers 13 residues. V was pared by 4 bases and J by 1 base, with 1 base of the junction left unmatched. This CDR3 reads CASSRDSQETQYF. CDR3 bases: TGCGCCAGCAGCCGGGACAGCCAAGAGACCCAGTACTTC.

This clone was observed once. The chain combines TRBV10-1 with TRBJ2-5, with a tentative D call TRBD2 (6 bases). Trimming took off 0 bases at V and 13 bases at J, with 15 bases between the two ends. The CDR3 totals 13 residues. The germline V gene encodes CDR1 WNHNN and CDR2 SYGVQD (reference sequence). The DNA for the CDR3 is TGCGCCAGCAGTGAGTCTGGACTACCCTGGCTGTACTTC. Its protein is CASSESGLPWLYF.

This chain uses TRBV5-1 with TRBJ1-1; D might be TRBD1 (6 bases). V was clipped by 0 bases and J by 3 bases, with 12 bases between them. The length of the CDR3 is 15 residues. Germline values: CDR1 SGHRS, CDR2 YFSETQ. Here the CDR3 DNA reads TGCGCCAGCAGCTTGGCCCAGGGGAGATACACTGAAGCTTTCTTT. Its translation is CASSLAQGRYTEAFF.

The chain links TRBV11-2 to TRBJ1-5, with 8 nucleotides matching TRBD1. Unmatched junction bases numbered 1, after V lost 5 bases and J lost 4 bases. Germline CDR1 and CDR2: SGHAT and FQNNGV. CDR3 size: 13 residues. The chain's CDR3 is CASSGTGNQPQHF. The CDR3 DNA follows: TGTGCCAGCAGCGGGACAGGAAATCAGCCCCAGCATTTT.